This TCR beta chain was sequenced in a study of T cell changes during pregnancy in multiple sclerosis. Profiled with immunoSEQ multiplex PCR; TCRdb holds only in-frame clones, not every one. This table holds about 41,000 clones, around 92% found once. Trimming cost V 0 bases and J 5 bases; bases outside gene matches: 11. The germline gives CDR1 SGDLS, CDR2 YYNGEE. The CDR3 has 19 amino acids. The chain couples TRBV9 to TRBJ2-3; TRBD2 aligns across 14 bases. The specimen comprised CD8+ T cells from peripheral blood mononuclear cells, sampled in the third trimester of pregnancy. This TCR was recovered from a female donor with multiple sclerosis, enrolled in a pregnancy study. The CDR3: CASSVAGGTSGSWEDTQYF. The CDR3 DNA is TGTGCCAGCAGCGTAGCAGGAGGGACTAGCGGGAGCTGGGAAGATACGCAGTATTTT.